This is a list of T cell receptor beta chains from one sample in a study of post-analysis software for immune sequencing data. TCRdb passed the PCR reads through MiXCR, listing each CDR3 protein once. The data hold hundreds of thousands of distinct CDR3 sequences, with 25% to 30% observed a single time. Sequencing was performed on blood. The receptors were gathered from a girl aged 10-17 years with multiple sclerosis. The CDR3 runs from the conserved cysteine through the conserved F or W.

V,J,CDR3
TRBV12-3/TRBV12-4,TRBJ2-3,CASSPDRDTQYF
TRBV3-1,TRBJ2-5,CASSPPMLGGGASKTQYF
TRBV29-1,TRBJ1-6,CSARDRTDSPLHF
TRBV6-1,TRBJ2-3,CASSEEQGGTDTQYF
TRBV5-1,TRBJ2-3,CASSLESPTISLGYF
TRBV20-1,.,CSAREFSGRAADEQYF
TRBV4-1,TRBJ1-5,CASSQDLPGQGGNQPQHF
TRBV25-1,TRBJ1-5,CASSEDSLNQPQHF
TRBV5-6,TRBJ2-1,CASSLIISSYNEQFF
TRBV20-1,TRBJ1-6,CSASRGRGSPLHF
TRBV28,TRBJ2-7,CAGSSTGTGDGYEQYF
TRBV20-1,TRBJ1-5,CSAAPGDSTNQPQHF
TRBV6-5,TRBJ1-4,CASSYSTANEKLFF
TRBV7-6,TRBJ2-1,CASSSRDTPYNEQFF
TRBV6-6,TRBJ2-7,CASSYSSRSYEQYF
TRBV12-3/TRBV12-4,TRBJ2-7,CATMTATSYEQYF
TRBV18,TRBJ2-1,CASSPLDIQGEQFF
TRBV29-1,TRBJ1-2,CSFRDRGYGYTF
TRBV15,TRBJ2-3,CATSRDTKAADTQYF
TRBV20-1,TRBJ2-1,CSVEGQGAQVEQFF
TRBV12-3/TRBV12-4,TRBJ2-7,CASSFAGTSGYEQYF
TRBV9,TRBJ2-3,CASSATSGSSDTQYF
TRBV6-2/TRBV6-3,TRBJ1-5,CASSYLSRDQPQHF
TRBV5-1,TRBJ1-1,CASRRDRGRNTEAFF
TRBV7-8,TRBJ2-7,CASSSTGADSYEQYF
TRBV7-9,TRBJ2-7,CASSASSGWQYF
TRBV27,TRBJ2-3,CASSPTGATTDTQYF
TRBV11-2,TRBJ2-7,CASSRKPGQGNEQYF
TRBV15,TRBJ2-7,CATSILEEGEQYF
TRBV24-1,TRBJ2-5,CATSDDFGLAQYF
TRBV27,TRBJ1-6,CASSGRYNSPLHF
TRBV24-1,TRBJ2-4,CATSGPSNIQYF
TRBV20-1,TRBJ2-3,CSAREGVDTQYF
TRBV9,TRBJ2-3,CASSVERDTQYF
TRBV24-1,TRBJ1-5,CATSDSRTGGRQPQHF
TRBV29-1,TRBJ2-1,CSVERGDEQFF
TRBV25-1,TRBJ2-6,CASSAMTEANVLTF
TRBV7-8,TRBJ1-5,CASSLDRFDLQPQHF
TRBV7-9,TRBJ2-3,CASSVSSGDPDTQYF
TRBV20-1,TRBJ1-1,CSARQRITEAFF
TRBV18,TRBJ2-5,CASSPPLVQETQYF
TRBV6-2/TRBV6-3,TRBJ2-1,CASSPGTGANNEQFF
TRBV5-1,TRBJ2-1,CASSLAAGFTYEQFF
TRBV6-2/TRBV6-3,TRBJ2-5,CASSYLRPRETQYF
TRBV5-8,TRBJ2-1,CASSFNGGGNEQFF